The next 8 T cell receptor beta chains were all read from a single sample in a study of blood T cell dynamics during melanoma immunotherapy (TCRdb year 2020). The library relied on the immunoSEQ multiplex PCR assay. Sourced from immuneACCESS, this table was stored by TCRdb with only in-frame sequences that have V and J called. A share of the clones is absent; for the studies checked, an unresolved V gene accounts for under half, and the remainder has no known explanation. The sample table records 7,000 or so clones; around 80% of these occur just once. The top ten constitute approximately 26% of the sample. The intended sense of this specimen's time point label: pre-treatment baseline. Sequenced material: blood, taken from a patient treated with checkpoint blockade. Source of these receptors: a human donor with melanoma.

The genes are TRBV4-2 and TRBJ1-1, with unresolved D. This CDR3 comprises 15 residues. From germline, CDR1 is LGHNA and CDR2 YNFKEQ. Trimming left V 4 bases short and J 0 bases short, with 12 bases between. The CDR3 protein is CASSPRSAMNTEAFF. The CDR3 nucleotides read TGTGCCAGCAGCCCCCGGAGTGCTATGAACACTGAAGCTTTCTTT.

This chain uses TRBV5-1 with TRBJ2-3; D is uncertain. Trimming stripped 0 bases from V and 6 bases from J, with 8 bases between. CDR1 is SGHRS, CDR2 YFSETQ, per germline. The CDR3 extends over 13 amino acids. The CDR3 region has the DNA TGCGCCAGCAGCTTGGGCCTACGCGATACGCAGTATTTT. Its protein product is CASSLGLRDTQYF.

This chain connects TRBV19 to TRBJ2-5; 9 nucleotides line up with TRBD2. There are 14 residues in the CDR3. With V trimmed by 6 bases and J by 5 bases, 7 bases remained unmatched. CDR1 LNHDA and CDR2 SQIVND come from the germline V gene (reference sequence). The CDR3: CASRSRGGQETQYF. CDR3 DNA: TGTGCCAGTAGATCGCGGGGGGGCCAGGAGACCCAGTACTTC.

V usage is TRBV19 and J usage is TRBJ1-3; 8 bases fit TRBD1. Germline CDR1 is LNHDA and CDR2 is SQIVND (reference sequence). Trimming cost V 5 bases and J 3 bases; bases outside gene matches: 6. This CDR3 is built from 15 residues. This CDR3 reads CASSHDRGGGNTIYF. The CDR3 DNA is TGTGCCAGTAGTCACGACAGGGGCGGTGGAAACACCATATATTTT.

This chain links TRBV27 with TRBJ2-6; no definite D call. This CDR3 has 14 amino acids. V dropped 7 bases and J dropped 0 bases, with 7 bases sitting between them. Germline V gene data show CDR1 as MNHEY and CDR2 as SMNVEV (reference sequence). CDR3 sequence (DNA): TGTGCCAGCACCGTTTCCTCTGGGGCCAACGTCCTGACTTTC. Translated: CASTVSSGANVLTF.

The V call is TRBV7-9, the J call TRBJ1-2, with D possibly being TRBD1 (6 bases). The ends were cut back, 5 bases at V and 7 bases at J, with 11 bases in the middle. Germline values: CDR1 SEHNR, CDR2 FQNEAQ (reference sequence). CDR3 size: 12 residues. CDR3 bases: TGTGCCAGCAGCAGGACAGTAGGTGGCTACACCTTC. Protein: CASSRTVGGYTF.

This clone has only a few counts. The chain recombines TRBV5-6 with TRBJ1-5; 9 positions agree with TRBD1. Trimming took 5 bases from V and 6 from J; bases not matched to a gene: 9. Germline CDR1 reads SGHDT; CDR2 reads YYEEEE. CDR3 size: 15 residues. The CDR3 DNA reads as TGTGCCAGCAGTTATACGGGACAGGGTCTTCAGCCCCAGCATTTT. Amino acid sequence: CASSYTGQGLQPQHF.

This rearrangement joins TRBV27 to TRBJ1-4; perhaps TRBD1 as D (6 bases). The CDR3 totals 16 residues. Trimming took 5 bases from V and 0 from J, leaving 13 bases between them. CDR1 is MNHEY and CDR2 is SMNVEV in the germline V gene (reference sequence). The CDR3 sequence: CASSLYRAATNEKLFF. The CDR3 DNA reads as TGTGCCAGCAGTCTATACAGGGCCGCAACTAATGAAAAACTGTTTTTT.